This entry lists 27 T cell receptor beta chains sequenced from one sample in a study of blood T cell repertoires in COVID-19 (dated by TCRdb to the early 2020s). Libraries were prepared through the immunoSEQ multiplex PCR assay. TCRdb's version of the immuneACCESS table is confined to in-frame rearrangements and falls short of the full clone set. An unresolved V gene accounts for under half of the shortfall where checked; the remainder is of unknown origin. The sample table shows about 150,000 clones, and about 80% are seen once. The top ten clones comprise 7.3% of the sample. The sample taken for sequencing was PBMCs or T cells enriched from blood (not recorded which). Receptors were obtained from a man in his fifties who had recovered from COVID-19.

Only one count was recorded for this clone. This chain joins TRBV9 and TRBJ2-5, with D uncertain. The CDR3 is made up of 11 amino acids. Germline lookup yields CDR1 SGDLS and CDR2 YYNGEE. Trimming pared 4 bases from V and 3 bases from J, leaving 4 bases between. The DNA for the CDR3 is TGTGCCAGCAGCTCGGAAGAGACCCAGTACTTC. The encoded protein is CASSSEETQYF.

V is TRBV9 and J is TRBJ1-3; maybe TRBD1 (6 bases). The V gene lost 3 bases and the J gene lost 0 bases, with 10 bases spanning the gap. The CDR3 has 15 residues. CDR1 and CDR2 (germline): SGDLS, YYNGEE. DNA for the CDR3: TGTGCCAGCAGCGCCACAGGGTCCTCTGGAAACACCATATATTTT. Translating it yields CASSATGSSGNTIYF.

This clone was recorded once. The chain combines TRBV7-8 with TRBJ1-5; TRBD1 agrees at 7 bases. Germline V CDR1 and CDR2: SGHVS, FQNEAQ. The J segment lost 6 bases and the V segment lost 5 bases, leaving 4 bases of the junction unmatched. The CDR3 totals 13 residues. In DNA, the CDR3 is TGTGCCAGCAGCCCAAACAGGGGTCAGCCCCAGCATTTT. It yields the protein CASSPNRGQPQHF.

This clone has only a few counts. The chain links TRBV18 to TRBJ2-3; D gene uncertain. Per germline, CDR1 KGHSH and CDR2 LQKENI. V shed 2 bases and J shed 1 base, with 10 bases lying between them. The CDR3 is made up of 15 amino acids. The CDR3 is CASSPEALGTDTQYF. The CDR3, as DNA: TGTGCCAGCTCACCAGAGGCCCTCGGCACAGATACGCAGTATTTT.

The chain employs TRBV5-1 and TRBJ1-2; D is uncertain. CDR3 length: 15 amino acids. The germline V gene encodes CDR1 SGHRS and CDR2 YFSETQ. V dropped 0 bases and J dropped 4 bases, with 13 bases sitting between them. CDR3 residues: CASSLAPSRGYGYTF. The CDR3 DNA follows: TGCGCCAGCAGCTTGGCCCCGTCCCGGGGCTATGGCTACACCTTC.

This chain links TRBV7-2 with TRBJ2-7, with 7 bases aligning to TRBD2. Trimming took 1 base from V and 7 from J; bases not matched to a gene: 7. The CDR3 sequence is 14 residues long. CDR1 is SGHTA, CDR2 FQGNSA, per germline. This chain's CDR3 is CASSLVAGKGEQYF. The DNA for the CDR3 is TGTGCCAGCAGCTTAGTAGCGGGTAAGGGTGAGCAGTACTTC.

V is TRBV9 and J is TRBJ2-1; 8 bases match TRBD2. Per the germline V gene, CDR1 is SGDLS and CDR2 is YYNGEE. The J segment lost 8 bases and the V segment lost 4 bases, leaving 17 bases of the junction unmatched. The CDR3 loop spans 17 amino acids. As DNA, the CDR3 is TGTGCCAGCAGCACCTTCTCCCTGGGCGGGGGGTTGGATGAGCAGTTCTTC. It yields the protein CASSTFSLGGGLDEQFF. The whole variable domain, remainder taken from reference TRBV9 and TRBJ2-1, is DSGVTQTPKHLITATGQRVTLRCSPRSGDLSVYWYQQSLDQGLQFLIQYYNGEERAKGNILERFSAQQFPDLHSELNLSSLELGDSALYFCASSTFSLGGGLDEQFFGPGTRLTVL.

The chain carries TRBV4-2 and TRBJ1-2; possible D gene TRBD1, 6 bases. Trimming cost V 4 bases and J 0 bases, with 9 bases left between them. The germline CDR1 and CDR2 sequences are LGHNA and YNFKEQ. CDR3 size: 14 residues. The CDR3 here is CASSPTGSNYGYTF. For the CDR3, the DNA is TGTGCCAGCAGCCCGACAGGATCTAACTATGGCTACACCTTC.

The CDR3 loop is CASKPGHHMGEAFF. For the CDR3, the DNA is TGTGCCAGCAAGCCGGGACACCATATGGGAGAAGCTTTCTTT. This chain uses TRBV27 with TRBJ1-1, with D perhaps matching TRBD1 (6 bases). Germline lookup yields CDR1 MNHEY and CDR2 SMNVEV (reference sequence). Trimming shortened V by 7 bases and J by 8 bases, and 20 bases separated the two germline ends. CDR3 length equals 14 residues.

This chain connects TRBV6-5 to TRBJ2-1; D might be TRBD2 (7 bases). The CDR3 runs to 16 residues. Per the germline V gene, CDR1 is MNHEY and CDR2 is SVGAGI. V was clipped by 2 bases and J by 5 bases, with 16 bases between them. CDR3 amino acids: CASSYPTAGAHNEQFF. Here the CDR3 DNA reads TGTGCCAGCAGTTACCCTACTGCGGGGGCCCACAATGAGCAGTTCTTC.

The chain employs TRBV7-9 and TRBJ2-2; D gene unclear. Germline CDR1 is SEHNR and CDR2 is FQNEAQ (reference sequence). CDR3 length: 12 amino acids. Trimming took 3 bases from V and 8 from J, leaving 7 bases between them. The CDR3 nucleotides are TGTGCCAGCAGCTTTGGGCTGGGGGAGCTGTTTTTT. This encodes CASSFGLGELFF. The whole variable domain, remainder taken from reference TRBV7-9 and TRBJ2-2, is DTGVSQNPRHKITKRGQNVTFRCDPISEHNRLYWYRQTLGQGPEFLTYFQNEAQLEKSRLLSDRFSAERPKGSFSTLEIQRTEQGDSAMYLCASSFGLGELFFGEGSRLTVL.

V and J are TRBV10-3 and TRBJ1-2; 8 bases are shared with TRBD1. Germline V CDR1 and CDR2: ENHRY, SYGVKD. V trimming: 7 bases; J trimming: 0 bases; junction bases outside the gene matches: 10. CDR3 length: 16 amino acids. The CDR3 protein is CAINRDPTGANYGYTF. The DNA for the CDR3 is TGTGCCATCAATAGGGACCCGACAGGGGCTAACTATGGCTACACCTTC.

The CDR3 DNA reads TGTGCCAGCAGCCCGGACAGTTTAAATTCACCCCTCCACTTT. Protein: CASSPDSLNSPLHF. The chain carries TRBV9 and TRBJ1-6; tentatively, D is TRBD1 (6 bases). The V end lost 4 bases, the J end lost 7 bases, and 12 bases lay between the germline ends. The V gene's germline CDR1 is SGDLS and CDR2 YYNGEE. The CDR3 runs 14 residues.

This clone has just one count. The chain combines TRBV14 with TRBJ2-7; 7 bases fit TRBD1. Germline V lookup: CDR1 SGHDN, CDR2 FVKESK. The CDR3 is 13 amino acids. Germline trimming cut 3 bases from V and 2 bases from J; bases unmatched to any gene: 1. The CDR3 is CASSQGTAYEQYF. The CDR3 nucleotides are TGTGCCAGCAGCCAGGGGACAGCCTACGAGCAGTACTTC. The whole variable domain, remainder taken from reference TRBV14 and TRBJ2-7, is EAGVTQFPSHSVIEKGQTVTLRCDPISGHDNLYWYRRVMGKEIKFLLHFVKESKQDESGMPNNRFLAERTGGTYSTLKVQPAELEDSGVYFCASSQGTAYEQYFGPGTRLTVT.

This clone was counted a few times. The genes are TRBV3-1 (or the pseudogene TRBV3-2) and TRBJ1-2, with D perhaps matching TRBD1 (6 bases). Germline V gives CDR1 LGHDT, CDR2 YNNKEL (reference sequence). With 3 bases removed from V and 4 bases from J, the gap between germline ends came to 21 bases. The CDR3 is 17 residues long. CDR3 loop: CASSHSTGQHLLYGYTF. The CDR3 DNA reads as TGTGCCAGCAGCCACTCGACGGGACAACACCTTCTCTATGGCTACACCTTC.

The genes are TRBV7-9 and TRBJ2-1, with D possibly being TRBD2 (6 bases). The CDR3 is 12 residues long. From germline, CDR1 is SEHNR and CDR2 FQNEAQ (reference sequence). V dropped 3 bases and J dropped 8 bases, with 8 bases sitting between them. The CDR3 region has the DNA TGTGCCAGCAGCTTCGGACTATATGAGCAGTTCTTC. It codes for CASSFGLYEQFF.

The chain uses TRBV5-1 and TRBJ1-5, with D possibly being TRBD1 (5 bases). Germline V gene data show CDR1 as SGHRS and CDR2 as YFSETQ. V was clipped by 1 base and J by 3 bases, with 11 bases between them. This CDR3 contains 15 residues. This chain's CDR3 is CASSLQGGNNQPQHF. CDR3 nucleotide sequence: TGCGCCAGCAGCTTGCAGGGAGGGAACAATCAGCCCCAGCATTTT. Full variable domain (rest looked up from reference TRBV5-1 and TRBJ1-5): KAGVTQTPRYLIKTRGQQVTLSCSPISGHRSVSWYQQTPGQGLQFLFEYFSETQRNKGNFPGRFSGRQFSNSRSEMNVSTLELGDSALYLCASSLQGGNNQPQHFGDGTRLSIL.

This CDR3 is CATRVGGEGFDTQYF. CDR3 in DNA: TGTGCCACCCGGGTCGGGGGGGAGGGTTTTGATACGCAGTATTTT. This sequence joins TRBV6-5 and TRBJ2-3, with 8 bases identical to TRBD2. Germline CDR1 is MNHEY and CDR2 is SVGAGI. V lost 10 bases to trimming and J lost 6 bases; unmatched junction nucleotides: 15. The CDR3 length is 15 residues.

The chain recombines TRBV9 with TRBJ2-1, with a possible D match to TRBD2 (5 bases). The CDR3 has 16 amino acids. Germline CDR1 SGDLS, CDR2 YYNGEE. V shed 0 bases and J shed 1 base, with 11 bases lying between them. CDR3 nucleotides: TGTGCCAGCAGCGTAGCACGGGGAAATTCCTACAATGAGCAGTTCTTC. This sequence encodes CASSVARGNSYNEQFF.

This clone appeared a few times. V is TRBV4-2 and J is TRBJ2-2; 8 positions agree with TRBD1. The germline gives CDR1 LGHNA, CDR2 YNFKEQ. The CDR3 is made up of 16 amino acids. The ends lost 2 bases at V and 0 bases at J; junction bases unmatched: 2. The CDR3 sequence: CASSQQGQANTGELFF. The CDR3 DNA sequence: TGTGCCAGCAGCCAACAGGGACAGGCGAACACCGGGGAGCTGTTTTTT.

This clone has a handful of counts. V and J are TRBV7-9 and TRBJ2-2; TRBD2 matches 12 bases. In germline, CDR1 is SEHNR, CDR2 FQNEAQ (reference sequence). The CDR3 has 19 residues. V lost 1 base, J lost 3 bases, and 9 bases stayed unmatched. CDR3 DNA sequence: TGTGCCAGCAGCTTAGAAGCGTCGGGGACTAGCGGGTACACCGGGGAGCTGTTTTTT. Residues: CASSLEASGTSGYTGELFF. The full variable domain, with the rest looked up from reference TRBV7-9 and TRBJ2-2, is DTGVSQNPRHKITKRGQNVTFRCDPISEHNRLYWYRQTLGQGPEFLTYFQNEAQLEKSRLLSDRFSAERPKGSFSTLEIQRTEQGDSAMYLCASSLEASGTSGYTGELFFGEGSRLTVL.

V and J are TRBV19 and TRBJ2-2; D is undetermined. CDR1 LNHDA and CDR2 SQIVND come from the germline V gene (reference sequence). Trimming removed 0 bases from V and 1 base from J, with 3 bases in between. The CDR3 runs 14 residues. CDR3 in amino acids: CASSIDWNTGELFF. The DNA of the CDR3 is TGTGCCAGTAGTATAGACTGGAACACCGGGGAGCTGTTTTTT. Full variable domain (remainder filled in from reference TRBV19 and TRBJ2-2): DGGITQSPKYLFRKEGQNVTLSCEQNLNHDAMYWYRQDPGQGLRLIYYSQIVNDFQKGDIAEGYSVSREKKESFPLTVTSAQKNPTAFYLCASSIDWNTGELFFGEGSRLTVL.

The rearrangement links TRBV7-9 to TRBJ1-2, with 8 positions matching TRBD1. CDR3 length: 14 residues. CDR1 is SEHNR and CDR2 is FQNEAQ in the germline V gene (reference sequence). Trimming removed 1 base from V and 6 bases from J; junction bases left unmatched: 4. CDR3: CASSLGTGLDGYTF. In nucleotides, the CDR3 is TGTGCCAGCAGCTTAGGGACAGGGTTGGATGGCTACACCTTC. Based on the CDR3 plus reference TRBV7-9 and TRBJ1-2, the full variable domain is DTGVSQNPRHKITKRGQNVTFRCDPISEHNRLYWYRQTLGQGPEFLTYFQNEAQLEKSRLLSDRFSAERPKGSFSTLEIQRTEQGDSAMYLCASSLGTGLDGYTFGSGTRLTVV.

This clone was found once. The chain couples TRBV9 to TRBJ2-5; D remains ambiguous. Germline V gives CDR1 SGDLS, CDR2 YYNGEE. This CDR3 region has 14 residues. Trimming took 0 bases from V and 7 from J, leaving 13 bases between them. Here the CDR3 DNA reads TGTGCCAGCAGCGTAGAGCCTGAACGAGGGACCCAGTACTTC. Residues: CASSVEPERGTQYF. The entire variable domain, with the rest obtained from reference TRBV9 and TRBJ2-5, is as follows: DSGVTQTPKHLITATGQRVTLRCSPRSGDLSVYWYQQSLDQGLQFLIQYYNGEERAKGNILERFSAQQFPDLHSELNLSSLELGDSALYFCASSVEPERGTQYFGPGTRLLVL.

This chain joins TRBV2 and TRBJ1-1, with D possibly TRBD1 on 6 matching bases. V lost 8 bases to trimming and J lost 4 bases, with 17 bases between them. CDR3 length: 14 residues. Germline lookup yields CDR1 SNHLY and CDR2 FYNNEI. This chain's CDR3 is CASEGVGWFTEAFF. The CDR3 nucleotides are TGTGCCAGCGAGGGGGTAGGGTGGTTCACTGAAGCTTTCTTT.

This chain connects TRBV5-4 to TRBJ2-7; 9 nucleotides align to TRBD2. The CDR3 spans 15 residues. J gave up 4 bases and V 3 bases, and 8 bases lay outside the gene matches. Germline-derived CDR1 and CDR2 are SGHNT and YYREEE (reference sequence). The CDR3 here is CASSSAGGLGYEQYF. The CDR3, as DNA: TGTGCCAGCAGCTCCGCGGGGGGGCTTGGGTACGAGCAGTACTTC.

This clone was counted once. CDR3: CASSKPGQLNTEAFF. CDR3 coding DNA: TGTGCCAGCAGCAAACCGGGACAGTTAAACACTGAAGCTTTCTTT. This chain joins TRBV11-3 and TRBJ1-1; 7 bases align to TRBD1. CDR1 is SGHNT and CDR2 is YENEEA in the germline V gene. Unmatched junction bases numbered 8, after V lost 5 bases and J lost 2 bases. The length of the CDR3 is 15 residues.